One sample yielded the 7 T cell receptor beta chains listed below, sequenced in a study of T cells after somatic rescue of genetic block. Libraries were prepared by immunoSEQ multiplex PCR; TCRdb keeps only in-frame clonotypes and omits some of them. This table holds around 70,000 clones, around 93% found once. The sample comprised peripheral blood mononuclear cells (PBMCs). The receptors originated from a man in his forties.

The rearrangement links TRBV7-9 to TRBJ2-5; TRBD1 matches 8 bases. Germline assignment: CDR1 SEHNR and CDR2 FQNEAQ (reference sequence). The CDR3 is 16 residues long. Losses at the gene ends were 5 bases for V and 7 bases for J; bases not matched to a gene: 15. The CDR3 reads CASSGRTGLVLWTQYF. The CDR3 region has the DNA TGTGCCAGCAGCGGGAGGACAGGGTTAGTCCTCTGGACCCAGTACTTC.

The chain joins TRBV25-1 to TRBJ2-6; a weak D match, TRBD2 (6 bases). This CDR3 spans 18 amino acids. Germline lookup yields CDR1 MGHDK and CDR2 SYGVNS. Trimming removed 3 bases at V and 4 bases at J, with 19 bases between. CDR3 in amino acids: CASSDFPVALAGANVLTF. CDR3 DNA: TGTGCCAGCAGTGATTTCCCCGTGGCACTAGCCGGGGCCAACGTCCTGACTTTC.

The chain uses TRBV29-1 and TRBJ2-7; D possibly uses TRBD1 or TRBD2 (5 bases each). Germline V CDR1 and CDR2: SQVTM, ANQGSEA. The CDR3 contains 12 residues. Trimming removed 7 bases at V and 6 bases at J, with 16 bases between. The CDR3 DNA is TGCAGCGCCCTATTTCAGGGACGCGAGCAGTACTTC. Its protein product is CSALFQGREQYF.

This CDR3 reads CASSSPGQNTGELFF. DNA of the CDR3: TGTGCCAGTAGTTCACCGGGACAGAACACCGGGGAGCTGTTTTTT. The rearrangement joins TRBV19 to TRBJ2-2; possible D gene TRBD1, 6 bases. From germline, CDR1 is LNHDA and CDR2 SQIVND (reference sequence). CDR3 length: 15 residues. Trimming stripped 5 bases from V and 1 base from J, with 11 bases between.

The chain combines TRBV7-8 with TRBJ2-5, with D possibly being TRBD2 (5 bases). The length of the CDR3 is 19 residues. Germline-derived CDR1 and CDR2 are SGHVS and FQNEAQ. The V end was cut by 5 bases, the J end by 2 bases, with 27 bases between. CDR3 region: CASSPWPRGRDPTQETQYF. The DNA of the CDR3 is TGTGCCAGCAGCCCCTGGCCCAGAGGGCGCGATCCGACGCAAGAGACCCAGTACTTC.

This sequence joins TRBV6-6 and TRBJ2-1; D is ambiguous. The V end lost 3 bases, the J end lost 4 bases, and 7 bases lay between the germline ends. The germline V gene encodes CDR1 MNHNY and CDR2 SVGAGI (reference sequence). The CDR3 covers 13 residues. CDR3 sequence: CASSYTAYNEQFF. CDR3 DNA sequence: TGTGCCAGCAGTTATACCGCTTACAATGAGCAGTTCTTC.

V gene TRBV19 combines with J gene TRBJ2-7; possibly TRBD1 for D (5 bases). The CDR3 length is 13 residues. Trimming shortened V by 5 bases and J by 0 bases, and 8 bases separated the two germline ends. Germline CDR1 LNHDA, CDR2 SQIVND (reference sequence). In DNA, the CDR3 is TGTGCCAGTAGTTTCCAGGGCTCCTACGAGCAGTACTTC. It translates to CASSFQGSYEQYF. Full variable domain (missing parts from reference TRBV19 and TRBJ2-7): DGGITQSPKYLFRKEGQNVTLSCEQNLNHDAMYWYRQDPGQGLRLIYYSQIVNDFQKGDIAEGYSVSREKKESFPLTVTSAQKNPTAFYLCASSFQGSYEQYFGPGTRLTVT.